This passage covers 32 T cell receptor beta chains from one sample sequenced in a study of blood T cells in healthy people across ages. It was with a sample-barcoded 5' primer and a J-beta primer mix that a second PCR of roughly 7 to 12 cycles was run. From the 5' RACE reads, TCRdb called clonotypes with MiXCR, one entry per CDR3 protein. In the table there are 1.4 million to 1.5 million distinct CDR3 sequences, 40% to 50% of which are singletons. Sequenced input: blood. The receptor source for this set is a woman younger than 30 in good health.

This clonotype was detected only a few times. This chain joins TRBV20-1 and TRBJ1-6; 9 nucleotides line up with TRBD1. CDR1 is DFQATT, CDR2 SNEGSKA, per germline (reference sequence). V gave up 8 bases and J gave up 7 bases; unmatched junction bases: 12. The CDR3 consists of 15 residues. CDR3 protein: CSSTSATGGNSPLHF. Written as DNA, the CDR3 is TGCAGTTCTACCTCGGCGACAGGGGGAAATTCACCCCTCCACTTT.

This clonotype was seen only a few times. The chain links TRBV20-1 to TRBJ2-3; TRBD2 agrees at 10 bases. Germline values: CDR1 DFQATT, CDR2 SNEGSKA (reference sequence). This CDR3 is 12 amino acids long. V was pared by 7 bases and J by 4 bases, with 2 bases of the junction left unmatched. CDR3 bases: TGCAGTGAAGCGGGAGGGGCAGATACGCAGTATTTT. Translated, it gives CSEAGGADTQYF.

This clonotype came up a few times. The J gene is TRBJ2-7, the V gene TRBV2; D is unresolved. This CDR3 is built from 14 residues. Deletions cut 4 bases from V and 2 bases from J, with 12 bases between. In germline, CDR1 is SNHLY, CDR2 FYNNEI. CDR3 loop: CASSVSTATYEQYF. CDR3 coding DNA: TGTGCCAGCAGTGTATCGACGGCAACCTACGAGCAGTACTTC.

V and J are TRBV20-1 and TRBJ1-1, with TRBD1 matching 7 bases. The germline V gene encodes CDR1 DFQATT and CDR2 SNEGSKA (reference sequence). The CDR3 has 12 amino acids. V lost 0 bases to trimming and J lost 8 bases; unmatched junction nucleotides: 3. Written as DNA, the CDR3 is TGCAGTGCTAGAGAGGGACAGACAGAAGCTTTCTTT. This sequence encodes CSAREGQTEAFF.

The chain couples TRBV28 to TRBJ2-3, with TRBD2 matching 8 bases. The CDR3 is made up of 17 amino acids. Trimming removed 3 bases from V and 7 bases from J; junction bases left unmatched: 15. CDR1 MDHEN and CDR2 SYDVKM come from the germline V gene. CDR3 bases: TGTGCCAGCAGTTTCCCCCCCGGGGCCGGGGGGGCTAATACGCAGTATTTT. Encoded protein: CASSFPPGAGGANTQYF.

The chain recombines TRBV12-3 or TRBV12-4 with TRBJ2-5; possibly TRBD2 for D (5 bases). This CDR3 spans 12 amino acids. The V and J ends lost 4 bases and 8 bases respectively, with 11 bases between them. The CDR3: CASSYRDPTQYF. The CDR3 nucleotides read TGTGCCAGCAGTTACCGGGATCCTACCCAGTACTTC.

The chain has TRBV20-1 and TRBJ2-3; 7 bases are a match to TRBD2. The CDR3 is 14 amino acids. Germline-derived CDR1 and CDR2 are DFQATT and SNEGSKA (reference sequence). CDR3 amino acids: CRVAGGSSTDTQYF. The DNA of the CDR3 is TGCAGAGTAGCGGGCGGATCTAGCACAGATACGCAGTATTTT.

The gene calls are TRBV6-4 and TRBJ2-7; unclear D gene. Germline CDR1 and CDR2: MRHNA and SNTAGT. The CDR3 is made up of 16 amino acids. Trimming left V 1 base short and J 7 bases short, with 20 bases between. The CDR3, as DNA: TGTGCCAGCAGTGACTGGTCTCCGGGCTCCTACAATGAGCAGTACTTC. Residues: CASSDWSPGSYNEQYF.

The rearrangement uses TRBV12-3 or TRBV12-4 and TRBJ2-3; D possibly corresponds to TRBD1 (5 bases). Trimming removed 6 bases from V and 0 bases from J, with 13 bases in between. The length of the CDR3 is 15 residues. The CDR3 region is CASRRSRVSTDTQYF. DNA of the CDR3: TGTGCCAGCAGGAGGAGCAGGGTGAGCACAGATACGCAGTATTTT.

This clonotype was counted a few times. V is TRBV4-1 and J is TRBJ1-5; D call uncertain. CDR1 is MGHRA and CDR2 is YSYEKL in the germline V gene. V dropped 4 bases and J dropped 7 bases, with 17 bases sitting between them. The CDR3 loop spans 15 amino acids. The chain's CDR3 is CASSRHSEGRQPQHF. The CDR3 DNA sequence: TGCGCCAGCAGCCGCCATTCAGAGGGAAGGCAGCCCCAGCATTTT.

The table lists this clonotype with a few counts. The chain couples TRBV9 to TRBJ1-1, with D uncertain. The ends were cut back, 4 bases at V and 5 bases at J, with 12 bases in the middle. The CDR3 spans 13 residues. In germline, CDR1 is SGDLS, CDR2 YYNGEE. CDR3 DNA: TGTGCCAGCAGCTCCACCGTGGGGACTGAAGCTTTCTTT. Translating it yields CASSSTVGTEAFF.

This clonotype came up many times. CDR3 sequence (DNA): TGTGCCAGCAGTTACGCAGGGACCCCCGAGCAGTACTTC. Translating it yields CASSYAGTPEQYF. This chain joins TRBV6-6 and TRBJ2-7, with D perhaps TRBD1 or TRBD2 (5 bases each). V was trimmed by 2 bases and J by 6 bases, leaving 11 bases between them. The CDR3 is 13 amino acids. Per germline, CDR1 MNHNY and CDR2 SVGAGI (reference sequence).

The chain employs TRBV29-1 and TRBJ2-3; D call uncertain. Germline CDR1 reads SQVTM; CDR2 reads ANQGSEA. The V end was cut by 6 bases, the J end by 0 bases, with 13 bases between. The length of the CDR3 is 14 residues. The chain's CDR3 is CSVWLPDSTDTQYF. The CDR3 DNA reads TGCAGCGTCTGGCTCCCGGACAGCACAGATACGCAGTATTTT.

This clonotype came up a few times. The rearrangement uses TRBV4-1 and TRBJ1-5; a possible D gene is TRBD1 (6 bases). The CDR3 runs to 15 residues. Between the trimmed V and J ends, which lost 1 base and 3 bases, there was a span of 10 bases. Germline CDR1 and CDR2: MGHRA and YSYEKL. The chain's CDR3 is CASSQVWDNNQPQHF. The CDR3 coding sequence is TGCGCCAGCAGCCAAGTATGGGACAACAATCAGCCCCAGCATTTT.

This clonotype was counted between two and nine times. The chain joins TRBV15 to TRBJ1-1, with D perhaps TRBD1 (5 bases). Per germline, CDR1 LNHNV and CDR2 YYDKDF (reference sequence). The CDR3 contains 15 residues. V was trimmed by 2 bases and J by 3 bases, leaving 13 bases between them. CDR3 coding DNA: TGTGCCACCAGCAGACCCCAGGGCGGAGACACTGAAGCTTTCTTT. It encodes CATSRPQGGDTEAFF.

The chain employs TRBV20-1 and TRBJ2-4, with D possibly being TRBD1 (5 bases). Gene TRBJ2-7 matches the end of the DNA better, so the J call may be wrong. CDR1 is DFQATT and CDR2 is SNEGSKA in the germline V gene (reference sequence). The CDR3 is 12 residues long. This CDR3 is CSARDQGFEQYF. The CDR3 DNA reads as TGCAGTGCTAGAGATCAGGGTTTCGAGCAGTACTTC.

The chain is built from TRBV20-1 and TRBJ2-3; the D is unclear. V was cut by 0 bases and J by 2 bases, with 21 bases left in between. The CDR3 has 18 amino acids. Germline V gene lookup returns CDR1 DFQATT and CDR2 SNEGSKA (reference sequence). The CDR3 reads CSARDLTAALIITDTQYF. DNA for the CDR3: TGCAGTGCTAGAGATCTTACCGCAGCCCTTATCATCACAGATACGCAGTATTTT.

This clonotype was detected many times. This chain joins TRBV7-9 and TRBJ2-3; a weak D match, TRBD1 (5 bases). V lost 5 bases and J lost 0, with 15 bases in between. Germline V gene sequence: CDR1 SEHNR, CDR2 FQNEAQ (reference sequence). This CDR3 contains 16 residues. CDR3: CASSPPETASTDTQYF. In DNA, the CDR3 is TGTGCCAGCAGCCCCCCCGAGACAGCTAGCACAGATACGCAGTATTTT.

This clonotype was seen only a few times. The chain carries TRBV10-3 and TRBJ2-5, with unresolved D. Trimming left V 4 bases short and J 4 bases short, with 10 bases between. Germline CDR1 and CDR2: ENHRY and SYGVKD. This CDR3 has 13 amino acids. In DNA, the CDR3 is TGTGCCATCAGTGTTGGTCCCGCAGAGACCCAGTACTTC. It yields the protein CAISVGPAETQYF.

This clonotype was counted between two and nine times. CDR3 coding DNA: TGTGCCATCACCTACGGGACAGGGGGCATCAATGAGCAGTACTTC. As protein: CAITYGTGGINEQYF. The J gene is TRBJ2-5, the V gene TRBV10-3; TRBD1 agrees at 12 bases. J gave up 11 bases and V 7 bases, and 14 bases lay outside the gene matches. The CDR3 spans 15 residues. Germline V gene sequence: CDR1 ENHRY, CDR2 SYGVKD.

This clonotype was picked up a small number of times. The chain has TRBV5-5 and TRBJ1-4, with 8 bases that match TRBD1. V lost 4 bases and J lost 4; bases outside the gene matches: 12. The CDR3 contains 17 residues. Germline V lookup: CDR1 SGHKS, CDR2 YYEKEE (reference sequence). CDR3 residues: CASSRRDRRGFNEKLFF. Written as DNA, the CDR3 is TGTGCCAGCAGCCGAAGGGACAGGAGAGGCTTTAATGAAAAACTGTTTTTT. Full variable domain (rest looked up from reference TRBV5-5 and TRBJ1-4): DAGVTQSPTHLIKTRGQQVTLRCSPISGHKSVSWYQQVLGQGPQFIFQYYEKEERGRGNFPDRFSARQFPNYSSELNVNALLLGDSALYLCASSRRDRRGFNEKLFFGSGTQLSVL.

The CDR3 sequence: CASSPGPGGATDTQYF. CDR3 coding DNA: TGCGCCAGCAGCCCCGGACCGGGGGGCGCCACAGATACGCAGTATTTT. The rearrangement links TRBV5-1 to TRBJ2-3, with D possibly matching TRBD2 (7 bases). V was cut by 4 bases and J by 2 bases, with 17 bases left in between. The CDR3 consists of 16 residues. Per germline, CDR1 SGHRS and CDR2 YFSETQ.

Here the CDR3 reads CASSEPPDRGTYGYTF. CDR3 nucleotides: TGTGCCAGCAGTGAACCCCCAGACAGGGGAACTTATGGCTACACCTTC. The chain has TRBV2 and TRBJ1-2, with TRBD1 matching over 8 bases. V lost 2 bases, J lost 5 bases, and 10 bases stayed unmatched. Germline V gene data show CDR1 as SNHLY and CDR2 as FYNNEI. This CDR3 comprises 16 residues.

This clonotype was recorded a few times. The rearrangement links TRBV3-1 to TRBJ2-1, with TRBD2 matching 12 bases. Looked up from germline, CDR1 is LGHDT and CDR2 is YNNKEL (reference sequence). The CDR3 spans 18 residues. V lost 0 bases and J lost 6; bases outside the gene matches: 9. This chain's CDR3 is CASSQDGSLAGGRNEQFF. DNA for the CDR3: TGTGCCAGCAGCCAAGATGGGTCCCTAGCGGGGGGGCGCAATGAGCAGTTCTTC.

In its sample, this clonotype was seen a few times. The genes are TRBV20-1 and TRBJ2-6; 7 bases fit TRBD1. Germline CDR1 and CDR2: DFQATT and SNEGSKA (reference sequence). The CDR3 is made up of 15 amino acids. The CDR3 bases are TGCAGCGCACCGACAGGGTCGACTGGGGCCAACGTCCTGACTTTC. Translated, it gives CSAPTGSTGANVLTF.

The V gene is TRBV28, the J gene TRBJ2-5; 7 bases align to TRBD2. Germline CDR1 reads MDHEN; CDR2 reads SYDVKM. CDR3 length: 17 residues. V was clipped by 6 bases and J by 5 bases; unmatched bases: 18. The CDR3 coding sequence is TGTGCCAGCAGCCCCTATTGGCGGGGGACCTCCGGGGAGACCCAGTACTTC. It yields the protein CASSPYWRGTSGETQYF.

The CDR3 reads CASSVAGFSYNEQYF. DNA for the CDR3: TGTGCCAGCTCCGTAGCGGGATTCTCCTACAATGAGCAGTACTTC. This chain joins TRBV18 and TRBJ2-7; TRBD2 agrees at 8 bases. CDR3 length equals 15 residues. With 6 bases clipped from V and 7 bases from J, the junction kept 14 bases outside the gene matches. CDR1 is KGHSH and CDR2 is LQKENI in the germline V gene. Variable domain in full (rest from reference TRBV18 and TRBJ2-7): NAGVMQNPRHLVRRRGQEARLRCSPMKGHSHVYWYRQLPEEGLKFMVYLQKENIIDESGMPKERFSAEFPKEGPSILRIQQVVRGDSAAYFCASSVAGFSYNEQYFGPGTRLTVT.

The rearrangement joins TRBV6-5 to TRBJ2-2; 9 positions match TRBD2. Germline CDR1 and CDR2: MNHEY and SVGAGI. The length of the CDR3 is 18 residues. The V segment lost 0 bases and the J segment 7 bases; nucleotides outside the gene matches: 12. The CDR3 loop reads CASSYSSRGLARSGELFF. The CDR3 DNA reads TGTGCCAGCAGTTACTCGAGTCGGGGACTAGCCAGAAGCGGGGAGCTGTTTTTT.

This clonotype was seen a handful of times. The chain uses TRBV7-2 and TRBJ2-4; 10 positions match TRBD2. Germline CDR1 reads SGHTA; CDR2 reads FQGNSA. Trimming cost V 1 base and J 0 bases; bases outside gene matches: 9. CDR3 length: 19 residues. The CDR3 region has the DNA TGTGCCAGCAGCTTAGTTCTAGCGGGGGCGCCCCTAGCCAAAAACATTCAGTACTTC. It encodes CASSLVLAGAPLAKNIQYF.

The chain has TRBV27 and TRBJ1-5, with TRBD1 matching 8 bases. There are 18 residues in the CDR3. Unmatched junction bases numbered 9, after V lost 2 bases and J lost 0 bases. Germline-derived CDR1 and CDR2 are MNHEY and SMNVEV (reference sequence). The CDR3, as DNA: TGTGCCAGCAGTTTAGGGGGACAGGCAGTGGTTAGCAATCAGCCCCAGCATTTT. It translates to CASSLGGQAVVSNQPQHF.

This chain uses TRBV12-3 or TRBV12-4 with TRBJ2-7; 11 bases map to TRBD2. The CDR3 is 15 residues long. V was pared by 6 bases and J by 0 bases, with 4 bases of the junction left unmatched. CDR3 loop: CASSTTSGNSYEQYF. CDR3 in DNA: TGTGCCAGCAGCACGACTAGCGGGAACTCCTACGAGCAGTACTTC.

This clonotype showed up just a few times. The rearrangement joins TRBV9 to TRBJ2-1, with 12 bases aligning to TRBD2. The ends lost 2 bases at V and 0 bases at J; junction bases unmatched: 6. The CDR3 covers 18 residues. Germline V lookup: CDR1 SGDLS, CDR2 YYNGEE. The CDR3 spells CASSVWSSGRASYNEQFF. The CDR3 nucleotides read TGTGCCAGCAGCGTTTGGTCTAGCGGGAGGGCCTCCTACAATGAGCAGTTCTTC.